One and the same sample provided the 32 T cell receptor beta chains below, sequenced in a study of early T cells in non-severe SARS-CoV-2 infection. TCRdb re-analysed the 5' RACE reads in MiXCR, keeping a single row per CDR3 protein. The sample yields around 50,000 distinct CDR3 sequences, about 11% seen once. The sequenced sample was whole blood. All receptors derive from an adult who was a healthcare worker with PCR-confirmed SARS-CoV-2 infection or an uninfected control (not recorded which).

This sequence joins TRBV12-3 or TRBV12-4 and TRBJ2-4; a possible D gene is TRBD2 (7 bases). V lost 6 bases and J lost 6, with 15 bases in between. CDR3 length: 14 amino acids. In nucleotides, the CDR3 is TGTGCCAGCAGCCTTGGGGGGGCAGGAAACATTCAGTACTTC. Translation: CASSLGGAGNIQYF.

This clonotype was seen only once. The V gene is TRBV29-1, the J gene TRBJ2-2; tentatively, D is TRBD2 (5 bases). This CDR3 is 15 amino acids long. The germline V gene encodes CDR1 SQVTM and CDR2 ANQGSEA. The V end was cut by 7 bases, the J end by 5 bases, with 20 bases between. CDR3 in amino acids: CSGPRWGVETGELFF. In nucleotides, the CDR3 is TGCAGCGGGCCCCGCTGGGGAGTAGAAACCGGGGAGCTGTTTTTT.

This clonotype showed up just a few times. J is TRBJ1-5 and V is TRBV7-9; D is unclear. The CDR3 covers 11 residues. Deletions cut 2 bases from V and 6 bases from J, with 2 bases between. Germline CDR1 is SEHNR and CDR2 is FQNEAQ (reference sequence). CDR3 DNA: TGTGCCAGCAGCTTACGTCAGCCCCAGCATTTT. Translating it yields CASSLRQPQHF.

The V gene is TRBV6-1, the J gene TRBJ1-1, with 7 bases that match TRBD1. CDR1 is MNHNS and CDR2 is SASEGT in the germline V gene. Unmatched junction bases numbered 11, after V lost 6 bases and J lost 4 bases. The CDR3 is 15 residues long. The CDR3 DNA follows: TGTGCCAGCAGGAGGGGGGCAGGGGGAGCCACTGAAGCTTTCTTT. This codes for CASRRGAGGATEAFF.

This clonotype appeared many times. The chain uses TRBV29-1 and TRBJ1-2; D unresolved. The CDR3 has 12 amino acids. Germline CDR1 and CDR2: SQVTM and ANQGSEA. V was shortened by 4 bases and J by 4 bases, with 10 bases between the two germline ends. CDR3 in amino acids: CSVGAGGYGYTF. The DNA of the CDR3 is TGCAGCGTTGGGGCCGGCGGCTATGGCTACACCTTC.

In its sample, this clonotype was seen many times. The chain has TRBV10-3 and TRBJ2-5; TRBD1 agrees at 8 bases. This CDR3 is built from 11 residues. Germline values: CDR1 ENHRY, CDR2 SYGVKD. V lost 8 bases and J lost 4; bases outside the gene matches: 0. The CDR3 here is CAIGQGETQYF. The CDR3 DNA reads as TGTGCCATCGGACAGGGAGAGACCCAGTACTTC.

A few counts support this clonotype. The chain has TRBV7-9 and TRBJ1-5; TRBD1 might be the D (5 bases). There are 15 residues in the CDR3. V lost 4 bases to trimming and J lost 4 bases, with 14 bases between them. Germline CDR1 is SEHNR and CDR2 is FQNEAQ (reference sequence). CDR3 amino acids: CASSYGTGRNQPQHF. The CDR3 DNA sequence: TGTGCCAGCAGCTACGGGACGGGACGGAATCAGCCCCAGCATTTT.

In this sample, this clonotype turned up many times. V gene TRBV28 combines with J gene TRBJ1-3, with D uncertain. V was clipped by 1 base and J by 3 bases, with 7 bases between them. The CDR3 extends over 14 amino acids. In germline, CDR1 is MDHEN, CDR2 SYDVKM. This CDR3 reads CASSLSIIGNTIYF. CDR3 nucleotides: TGTGCCAGCAGTTTATCCATTATTGGAAACACCATATATTTT.

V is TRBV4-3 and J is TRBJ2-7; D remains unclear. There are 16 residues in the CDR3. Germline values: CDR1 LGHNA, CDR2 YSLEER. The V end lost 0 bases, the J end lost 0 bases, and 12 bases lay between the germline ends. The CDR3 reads CASSQDRAGSSYEQYF. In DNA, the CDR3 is TGCGCCAGCAGCCAAGATAGGGCAGGATCCTCCTACGAGCAGTACTTC.

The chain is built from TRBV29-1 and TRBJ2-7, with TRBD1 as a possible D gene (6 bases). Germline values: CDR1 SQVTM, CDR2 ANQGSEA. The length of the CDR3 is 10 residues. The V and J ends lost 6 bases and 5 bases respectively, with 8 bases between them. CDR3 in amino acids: CSVQGDEQYF. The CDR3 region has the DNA TGCAGCGTACAGGGCGACGAGCAGTACTTC.

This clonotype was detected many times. CDR3 loop: CATSRSGVNNSPLHF. Here the CDR3 DNA reads TGTGCCACCAGCAGATCGGGAGTAAATAATTCACCCCTCCACTTT. J is TRBJ1-6 and V is TRBV15, with unresolved D. V was cut by 2 bases and J by 5 bases, with 10 bases left in between. This CDR3 is 15 amino acids long. CDR1 is LNHNV, CDR2 YYDKDF, per germline (reference sequence).

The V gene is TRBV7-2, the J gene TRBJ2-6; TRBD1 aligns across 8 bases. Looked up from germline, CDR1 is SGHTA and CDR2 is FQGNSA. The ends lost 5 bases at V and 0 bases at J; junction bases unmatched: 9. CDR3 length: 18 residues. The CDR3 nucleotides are TGTGCCAGCAGCCCGAGGGGGACAGGACCCTCTGGGGCCAACGTCCTGACTTTC. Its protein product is CASSPRGTGPSGANVLTF. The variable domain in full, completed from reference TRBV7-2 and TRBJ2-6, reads GAGVSQSPSNKVTEKGKDVELRCDPISGHTALYWYRQSLGQGLEFLIYFQGNSAPDKSGLPSDRFSAERTGGSVSTLTIQRTQQEDSAVYLCASSPRGTGPSGANVLTFGAGSRLTVL.

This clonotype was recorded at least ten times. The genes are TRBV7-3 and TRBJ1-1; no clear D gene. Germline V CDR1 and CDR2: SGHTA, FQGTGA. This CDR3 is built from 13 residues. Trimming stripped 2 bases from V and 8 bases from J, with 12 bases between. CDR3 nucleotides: TGTGCCAGCAGCTTATCGGGGAATTCGGAAGCTTTCTTT. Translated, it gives CASSLSGNSEAFF.

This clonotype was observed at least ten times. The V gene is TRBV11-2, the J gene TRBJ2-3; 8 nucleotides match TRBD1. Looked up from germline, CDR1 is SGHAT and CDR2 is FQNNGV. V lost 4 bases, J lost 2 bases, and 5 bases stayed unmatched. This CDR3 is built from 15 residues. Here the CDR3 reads CASSWTGLLTDTQYF. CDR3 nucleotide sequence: TGTGCCAGCAGCTGGACAGGGCTACTCACAGATACGCAGTATTTT.

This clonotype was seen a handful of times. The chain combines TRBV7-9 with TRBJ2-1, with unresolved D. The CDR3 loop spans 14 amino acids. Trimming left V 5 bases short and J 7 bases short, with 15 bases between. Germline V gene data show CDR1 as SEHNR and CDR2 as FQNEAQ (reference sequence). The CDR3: CASSRYRQRNEQFF. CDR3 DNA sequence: TGTGCCAGCAGCCGTTATCGGCAGCGAAATGAGCAGTTCTTC.

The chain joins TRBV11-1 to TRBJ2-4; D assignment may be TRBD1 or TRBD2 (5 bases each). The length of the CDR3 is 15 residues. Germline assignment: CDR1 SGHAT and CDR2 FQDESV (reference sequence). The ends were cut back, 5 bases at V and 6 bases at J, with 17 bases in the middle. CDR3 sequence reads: CASSLFGGPPNIQYF. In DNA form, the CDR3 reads TGTGCCAGCAGCCTATTTGGGGGACCCCCAAACATTCAGTACTTC.

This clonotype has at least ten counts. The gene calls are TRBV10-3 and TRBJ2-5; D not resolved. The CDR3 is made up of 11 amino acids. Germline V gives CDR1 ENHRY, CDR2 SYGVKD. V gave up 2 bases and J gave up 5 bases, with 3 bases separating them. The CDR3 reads CAISEQETQYF. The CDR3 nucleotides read TGTGCCATCAGTGAGCAGGAGACCCAGTACTTC.

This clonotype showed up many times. The CDR3 here is CASSQVDLGFTDTQYF. The CDR3 region has the DNA TGCGCCAGCAGCCAAGTGGACTTAGGCTTCACAGATACGCAGTATTTT. The rearrangement uses TRBV4-1 and TRBJ2-3; D might be TRBD2 (5 bases). V lost 1 base, J lost 2 bases, and 13 bases lay in between. In germline, CDR1 is MGHRA, CDR2 YSYEKL. The CDR3 consists of 16 residues.

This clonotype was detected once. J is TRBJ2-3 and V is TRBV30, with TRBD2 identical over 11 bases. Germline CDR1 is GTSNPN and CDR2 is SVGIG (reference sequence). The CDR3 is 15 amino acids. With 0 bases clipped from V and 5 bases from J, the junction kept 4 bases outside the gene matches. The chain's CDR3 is CAWSVLSGRVDTQYF. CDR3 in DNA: TGTGCCTGGAGTGTACTTAGCGGGAGGGTAGATACGCAGTATTTT.

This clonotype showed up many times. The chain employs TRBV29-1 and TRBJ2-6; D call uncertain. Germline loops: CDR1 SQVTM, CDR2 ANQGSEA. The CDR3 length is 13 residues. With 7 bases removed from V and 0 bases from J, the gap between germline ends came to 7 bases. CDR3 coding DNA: TGCAGCGCCGCCGGCTCTGGGGCCAACGTCCTGACTTTC. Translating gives CSAAGSGANVLTF.

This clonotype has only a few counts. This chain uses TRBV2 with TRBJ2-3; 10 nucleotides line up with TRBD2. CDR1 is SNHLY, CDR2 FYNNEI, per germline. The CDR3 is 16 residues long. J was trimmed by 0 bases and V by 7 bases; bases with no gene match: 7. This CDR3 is CASTSLAGHSTDTQYF. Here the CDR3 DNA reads TGTGCCAGCACCTCACTAGCGGGGCACAGCACAGATACGCAGTATTTT.

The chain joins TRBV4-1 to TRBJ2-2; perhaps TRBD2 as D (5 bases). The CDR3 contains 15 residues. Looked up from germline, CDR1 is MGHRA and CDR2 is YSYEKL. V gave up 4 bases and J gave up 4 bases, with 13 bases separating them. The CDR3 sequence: CASSPVRSGTGELFF. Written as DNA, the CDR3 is TGCGCCAGCAGCCCGGTGAGAAGCGGCACCGGGGAGCTGTTTTTT.

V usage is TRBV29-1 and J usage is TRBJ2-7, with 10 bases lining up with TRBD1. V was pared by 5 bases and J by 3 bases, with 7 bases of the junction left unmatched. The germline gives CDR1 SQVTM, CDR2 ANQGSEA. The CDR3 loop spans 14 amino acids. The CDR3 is CSVRQGALSYEQYF. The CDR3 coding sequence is TGCAGCGTTAGACAGGGGGCCCTAAGCTACGAGCAGTACTTC.

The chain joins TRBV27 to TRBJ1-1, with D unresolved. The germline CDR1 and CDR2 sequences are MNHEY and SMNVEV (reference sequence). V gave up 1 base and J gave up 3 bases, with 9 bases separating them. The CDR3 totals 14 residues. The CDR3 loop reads CASSLWPTHTEAFF. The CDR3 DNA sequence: TGTGCCAGCAGTTTATGGCCCACCCACACTGAAGCTTTCTTT.

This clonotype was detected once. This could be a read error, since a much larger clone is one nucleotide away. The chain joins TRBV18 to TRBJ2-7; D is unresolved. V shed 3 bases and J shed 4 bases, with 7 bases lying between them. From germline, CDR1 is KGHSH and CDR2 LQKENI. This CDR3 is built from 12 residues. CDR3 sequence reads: CASSPAKYEQYF. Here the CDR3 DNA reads TGTGCCAGCTCACCGGCTAAGTACGAGCAGTACTTC.

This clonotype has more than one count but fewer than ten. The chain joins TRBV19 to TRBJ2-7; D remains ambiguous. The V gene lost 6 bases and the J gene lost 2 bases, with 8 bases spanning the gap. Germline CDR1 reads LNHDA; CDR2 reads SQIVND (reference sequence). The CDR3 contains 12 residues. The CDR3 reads CASSSAPYEQYF. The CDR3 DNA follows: TGTGCCAGTAGCTCTGCCCCCTACGAGCAGTACTTC.

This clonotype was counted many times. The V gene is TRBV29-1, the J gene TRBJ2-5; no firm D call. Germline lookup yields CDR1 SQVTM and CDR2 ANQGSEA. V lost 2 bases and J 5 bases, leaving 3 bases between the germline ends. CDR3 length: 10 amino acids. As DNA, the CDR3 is TGCAGCGTTGAACGTGAGACCCAGTACTTC. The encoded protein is CSVERETQYF.

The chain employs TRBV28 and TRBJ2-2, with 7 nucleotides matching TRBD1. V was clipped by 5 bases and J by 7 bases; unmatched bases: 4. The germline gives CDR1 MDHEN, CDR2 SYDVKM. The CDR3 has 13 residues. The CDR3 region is CASSRGQLGELFF. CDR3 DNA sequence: TGTGCCAGCAGTCGGGGACAGCTCGGGGAGCTGTTTTTT.

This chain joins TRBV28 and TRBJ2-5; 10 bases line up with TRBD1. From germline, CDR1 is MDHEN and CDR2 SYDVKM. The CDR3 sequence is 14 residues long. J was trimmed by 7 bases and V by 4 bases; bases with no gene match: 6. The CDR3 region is CASSSRGQGVTQYF. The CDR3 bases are TGTGCCAGCAGTTCAAGAGGACAGGGGGTGACCCAGTACTTC. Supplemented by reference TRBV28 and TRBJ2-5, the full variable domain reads DVKVTQSSRYLVKRTGEKVFLECVQDMDHENMFWYRQDPGLGLRLIYFSYDVKMKEKGDIPEGYSVSREKKERFSLILESASTNQTSMYLCASSSRGQGVTQYFGPGTRLLVL.

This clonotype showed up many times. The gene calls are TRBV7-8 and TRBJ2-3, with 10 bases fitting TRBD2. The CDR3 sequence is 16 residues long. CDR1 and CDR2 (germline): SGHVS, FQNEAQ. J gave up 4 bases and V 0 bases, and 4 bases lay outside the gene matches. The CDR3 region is CASSLALAGGADTQYF. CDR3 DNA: TGTGCCAGCAGCTTAGCCTTAGCGGGAGGAGCAGATACGCAGTATTTT.

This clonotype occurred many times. The CDR3: CASSKSPGATGELFF. CDR3 nucleotide sequence: TGTGCCAGCAGCAAGTCCCCGGGCGCTACCGGGGAGCTGTTTTTT. The chain joins TRBV6-2 or TRBV6-3 to TRBJ2-2; D not certain. V lost 6 bases and J lost 5, with 16 bases in between. CDR1 and CDR2 from the germline V gene are MNHEY and SVGEGT. This CDR3 has 15 amino acids.

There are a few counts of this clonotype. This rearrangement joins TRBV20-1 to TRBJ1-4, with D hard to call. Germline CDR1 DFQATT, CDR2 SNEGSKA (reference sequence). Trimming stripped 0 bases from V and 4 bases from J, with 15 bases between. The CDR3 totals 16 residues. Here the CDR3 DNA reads TGCAGTGCTAGAGAAAAAGGAGGGCCGCGTAATGAAAAACTGTTTTTT. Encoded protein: CSAREKGGPRNEKLFF.